These T cell receptor beta chains were read from a single sample in a study of radiotherapy plus CTLA-4 blockade in lung cancer. Some clones are missing from TCRdb's copy, which holds only in-frame ones; the method was immunoSEQ multiplex PCR. The profile shows about 78,000 clones, about 86% of them singletons. The sequences come from peripheral blood, collected from a patient treated with radiotherapy plus ipilimumab. These TCRs come from a human donor with non-small cell lung cancer who had a partial response to radiotherapy plus ipilimumab. Both conserved end residues are part of each CDR3. The D gene is left open where the match is weak. Part of the rows lack a size; the others show once, few, many or a class for expanded clones.

abundance	j_gene	v_gene	d_gene	CDR3aa	CDR3nt
.	TRBJ2-2	TRBV25-1	.	CASSDLTGELFF	TGTGCCAGCAGTGACCTCACCGGGGAGCTGTTTTTT
.	TRBJ2-5	TRBV27	TRBD2	CASRGLAGQETQYF	TGTGCCAGCAGAGGACTAGCGGGCCAAGAGACCCAGTACTTC
.	TRBJ2-7	TRBV6-5	.	CASSYSREVRF	TGTGCCAGCAGTTACTCTAGAGAGGTTCGCTTC
few	TRBJ1-1	TRBV2	TRBD1	CASRGIQGHTEAFF	TGTGCCAGCAGGGGGATACAGGGGCACACTGAAGCTTTCTTT
.	TRBJ2-1	TRBV25-1	.	CASSESRVSYNEQFF	TGTGCCAGCAGTGAATCCCGGGTCTCCTACAATGAGCAGTTCTTC
once	TRBJ2-7	TRBV9	TRBD2	CASSVDPSGSNEQYF	TGTGCCAGCAGCGTAGATCCTAGCGGGAGTAACGAGCAGTACTTC
.	TRBJ2-3	TRBV4-3	TRBD2	CASSRRASGDPDTQYF	TGCGCCAGCAGCAGGAGGGCTAGCGGCGATCCAGATACGCAGTATTTT
.	TRBJ1-1	TRBV28	.	CASIWGGPNTEAFF	TGTGCCAGCATTTGGGGGGGCCCGAACACTGAAGCTTTCTTT
.	TRBJ2-1	TRBV5-1	.	CASGRAGGDEQFF	TGCGCCAGCGGGAGGGCAGGGGGCGATGAGCAGTTCTTC
.	TRBJ2-7	TRBV25-1	.	CASSPRVGREQYF	TGTGCCAGCAGTCCCCGGGTCGGTCGGGAGCAGTACTTC
.	TRBJ2-6	TRBV4-1	.	CASSPGPLDYGANVLTF	TGCGCCAGCAGCCCCGGACCCCTGGACTACGGGGCCAACGTCCTGACTTTC
few	TRBJ2-7	TRBV14	TRBD2	CASSLLAGGNEQYF	TGTGCCAGCAGCCTGTTAGCGGGAGGGAACGAGCAGTACTTC
.	TRBJ2-7	TRBV6-5	.	CASSPDRTYEQYF	TGTGCCAGCAGTCCGGACAGAACCTACGAGCAGTACTTC
.	TRBJ2-3	TRBV19	TRBD1	CASSAPRQGEDTQYF	TGTGCCAGTAGCGCCCCCCGACAGGGTGAAGATACGCAGTATTTT
.	TRBJ1-2	TRBV9	TRBD1	CASSPRQGVGYGYTF	TGTGCCAGCAGCCCCAGACAGGGAGTGGGGTATGGCTACACCTTC
few	TRBJ2-7	TRBV5-1	TRBD1	CASSPSTGTVEEQYF	TGCGCCAGCAGCCCTTCGACAGGGACCGTTGAAGAGCAGTACTTC
.	TRBJ2-3	TRBV7-6	TRBD1	CASSRGQVTDTQYF	TGTGCCAGCAGCCGTGGACAGGTCACAGATACGCAGTATTTT
.	TRBJ1-2	TRBV28	.	CASIRGGEVGFYGYTF	TGTGCCAGCATCCGGGGGGGGGAGGTCGGGTTCTATGGCTACACCTTC
once	TRBJ2-4	TRBV30	TRBD2	CAWSGTRNTKNIQYF	TGTGCCTGGAGTGGGACTAGAAATACCAAAAACATTCAGTACTTC
.	TRBJ2-3	TRBV7-9	.	CASSPQDTQYF	TGTGCCAGCAGTCCCCAGGATACGCAGTATTTT
.	TRBJ1-1	TRBV5-1	TRBD1	CASSLARTGGENTEAFF	TGCGCCAGCAGCTTGGCTAGGACAGGGGGCGAGAACACTGAAGCTTTCTTT
.	TRBJ1-2	TRBV4-3	.	CASSQVGGNYGYTF	TGCGCCAGCAGCCAAGTCGGGGGGAACTATGGCTACACCTTC
.	TRBJ2-1	TRBV18	TRBD2	CASSQLAAYNEQFF	TGTGCCAGCTCACAGCTAGCGGCCTACAATGAGCAGTTCTTC
.	TRBJ1-2	TRBV6-6	.	CASSRKDMDGYTF	TGTGCCAGCAGTCGCAAAGACATGGATGGCTACACCTTC
.	TRBJ2-3	TRBV19	TRBD2	CASNLRGTSGRRIADTQYF	TGTGCCAGTAATCTTAGAGGGACTAGCGGGAGGCGGATCGCAGATACGCAGTATTTT
.	TRBJ1-2	TRBV7-2	.	CASSYDSNYGYTF	TGTGCCAGCAGCTACGACAGCAACTATGGCTACACCTTC
once	TRBJ2-2	TRBV19	TRBD1	CASCRGPGAGELFF	TGTGCCAGTTGCAGGGGGCCCGGGGCCGGGGAGCTGTTTTTT
.	TRBJ1-1	TRBV6-5	.	CASSYLGQLNTEAFF	TGTGCCAGCAGTTACCTAGGACAGCTGAACACTGAAGCTTTCTTT